Included here is one TCR beta chain sequence, with context. This sample is drawn from a study of blood T cell repertoires in COVID-19. In the authors' methods: Reference gene primer amplification gave estimated nucleated cell counts. The repertoire was sequenced with immunoSEQ multiplex PCR; TCRdb's copy has only in-frame clones and lacks some. V and J calls and clone size are given by that table; D and trimming were obtained from the DNA. The data hold hundreds of thousands of clones, with 86% observed a single time. The sample consisted of peripheral blood. This sequence originates from a woman aged 25 to 45 with active or convalescent COVID-19.

CDR3 bases: TGCGCCAGCACCAGACCGGGACAGACATCTGGAAACACCATATATTTT. Translated: CASTRPGQTSGNTIYF. This chain uses TRBV4-1 with TRBJ1-3, with TRBD1 matching over 7 bases. The germline gives CDR1 MGHRA, CDR2 YSYEKL. The trim removed 7 bases at V and 1 base at J, leaving 10 bases unmatched. The CDR3 totals 16 residues.